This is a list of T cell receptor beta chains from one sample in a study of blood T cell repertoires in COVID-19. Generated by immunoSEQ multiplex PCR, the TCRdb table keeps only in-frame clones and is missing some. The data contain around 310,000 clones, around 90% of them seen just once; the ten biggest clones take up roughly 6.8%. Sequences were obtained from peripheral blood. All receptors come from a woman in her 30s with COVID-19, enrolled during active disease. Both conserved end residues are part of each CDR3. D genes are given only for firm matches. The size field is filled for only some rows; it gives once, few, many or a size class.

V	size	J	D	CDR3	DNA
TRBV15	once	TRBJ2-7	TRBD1	CATSRAPGQGVEQYF	TGTGCCACCAGCAGAGCCCCGGGACAGGGTGTCGAGCAGTACTTC
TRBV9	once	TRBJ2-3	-	CASSVSADTDTQYF	TGTGCCAGCAGCGTATCAGCGGACACAGATACGCAGTATTTT
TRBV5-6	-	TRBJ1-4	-	CASSLRSANEKLFF	TGTGCCAGCAGCTTGCGGTCGGCTAATGAAAAACTGTTTTTT
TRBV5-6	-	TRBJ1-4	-	CASSLAVAGSYNEKLFF	TGTGCCAGCAGCTTGGCCGTCGCCGGTAGTTATAATGAAAAACTGTTTTTT
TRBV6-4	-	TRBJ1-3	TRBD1	CASSKGQVGSGNTIYF	TGTGCCAGCAGTAAAGGACAGGTCGGCTCTGGAAACACCATATATTTT
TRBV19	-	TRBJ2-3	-	CASSIQGGSPYTQYF	TGTGCCAGTAGTATTCAGGGAGGAAGCCCTTATACGCAGTATTTT
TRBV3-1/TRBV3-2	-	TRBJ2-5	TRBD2	CASSQGVTSGRYQETQYF	TGTGCCAGCAGCCAAGGAGTGACTAGCGGGAGGTACCAAGAGACCCAGTACTTC
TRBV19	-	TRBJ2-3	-	CASRKTHLATGTDTQYF	TGTGCCAGTAGAAAAACCCACCTAGCGACAGGCACAGATACGCAGTATTTT
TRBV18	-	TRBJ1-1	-	CASSPQGGGSPEAFF	TGTGCCAGCTCACCACAGGGAGGGGGAAGTCCTGAAGCTTTCTTT
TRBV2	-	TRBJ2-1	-	CASQEAGLTNEQFF	TGTGCCAGCCAGGAGGCGGGCCTTACAAATGAGCAGTTCTTC
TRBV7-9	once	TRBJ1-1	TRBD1	CASSLDGQGNTEAFF	TGTGCCAGCAGCTTAGACGGACAGGGGAACACTGAAGCTTTCTTT